The clone carrying this T cell receptor beta chain was seen a few times. Each CDR3 protein gets one entry after TCRdb re-called the 5' RACE reads with MiXCR. The sample holds almost 600,000 distinct CDR3 sequences, around an eighth seen once. This specimen comes from a study of T cells after yellow fever vaccination. Germline lookup yields CDR1 SGHTA and CDR2 FQGNSA. V was pared by 3 bases and J by 8 bases, with 10 bases of the junction left unmatched. This CDR3 has 15 residues. This receptor was obtained from a man aged 25-45 years who received the YFV17D yellow fever vaccine. The chain uses TRBV7-2 and TRBJ2-1, with 7 bases lining up with TRBD2. The sample here was PBMCs, taken on the day of the yellow fever booster vaccination. CDR3 bases: TGTGCCAGCAGCTTTTCTCGCGGGAGTAACTATGAGCAGTTCTTC. Translating it yields CASSFSRGSNYEQFF. The whole variable domain, filled in from reference TRBV7-2 and TRBJ2-1, reads GAGVSQSPSNKVTEKGKDVELRCDPISGHTALYWYRQSLGQGLEFLIYFQGNSAPDKSGLPSDRFSAERTGGSVSTLTIQRTQQEDSAVYLCASSFSRGSNYEQFFGPGTRLTVL.